There are a few counts of the clone carrying this TCR beta chain. By way of CD45RO/CCR7/CD25/CD127/CD95/CD27, the CD4+ regulatory, stem cell-like memory, central memory and naive cells were sorted. This entry belongs to a study of beta chain features in type 1 diabetes. CDR1 and CDR2 (germline): SNHLY, FYNNEI. The V and J ends lost 8 bases and 0 bases respectively, with 17 bases between them. The CDR3 consists of 16 residues. Sequenced material consisted of expressed TCRB transcripts (all of the isolated RNA was reverse transcribed). Sequencing was performed with immunoSEQ multiplex PCR; in TCRdb, only in-frame clones are kept and a portion is missing. This table holds just over 600,000 clones, less than 20% found once.

The material sequenced was naive CD4+ T cells from blood. The V call is TRBV2, the J call TRBJ1-3; D unresolved. This receptor was identified in a man between 18 and 29 years old in good health. The DNA for the CDR3 is TGTGCCAGCGGGTCACGGAGGCTAGACTCTGGAAACACCATATATTTT. Protein: CASGSRRLDSGNTIYF.